This T cell receptor beta chain was retrieved from a study of T cells in localized non-small cell lung cancer. Overall study results and limits: In adjacent lung appeared a median around 56 of the top 100 tumor clones.

Worth noting for this clone: As yet, its antigen is unknown.

The CDR3 spans 16 residues. Trimming removed 0 bases at V and 6 bases at J, with 16 bases between. Germline-derived CDR1 and CDR2 are SGHRS and YFSETQ. TCRdb keeps only in-frame clones here, not all; method: immunoSEQ multiplex PCR. Of about 31,000 clones in the sample, nearly 90% were seen once. The sample consisted of peripheral blood mononuclear cells, taken before any cancer treatment. The chain has TRBV5-1 and TRBJ2-1; D may be TRBD1 or TRBD2 (6 bases each). The receptor was isolated from a woman aged 35-75 years with stage III lung adenocarcinoma. The CDR3 is CASSLAGGGMLNEQFF. For the CDR3, the DNA is TGCGCCAGCAGCTTGGCCGGAGGGGGTATGCTCAATGAGCAGTTCTTC.